One sample yielded the 16 T cell receptor beta chains listed below, sequenced in a study of memory CD4+ T cells and cytomegalovirus serostatus. The sort gate was single viable CD3+CD4+CD8-CD45RO+ cells for memory CD4+ T cells. Some clones are missing from TCRdb's copy, which holds only in-frame ones; the method was immunoSEQ multiplex PCR. The sample contains tens of thousands of clones, 75% to 80% of which appear only once. The specimen sequenced was memory CD4+ T cells from blood. These receptors were collected from an adult in good health and CMV-seronegative.

This sequence joins TRBV7-8 and TRBJ1-1, with D possibly TRBD1 on 5 matching bases. The CDR3 totals 13 residues. Germline assignment: CDR1 SGHVS and CDR2 FQNEAQ. V was shortened by 1 base and J by 5 bases, with 8 bases between the two germline ends. CDR3 region: CASSLGGGTEAFF. The CDR3 nucleotides are TGTGCCAGCAGCTTAGGGGGGGGGACTGAAGCTTTCTTT.

The chain joins TRBV4-1 to TRBJ2-1, with 9 bases that match TRBD1. The length of the CDR3 is 15 residues. Germline V CDR1 and CDR2: MGHRA, YSYEKL. The V segment lost 2 bases and the J segment 9 bases; nucleotides outside the gene matches: 8. CDR3 sequence: CASSQRTGVLGEQFF. For the CDR3, the DNA is TGCGCCAGCAGCCAACGGACAGGGGTTCTAGGTGAGCAGTTCTTC.

This chain uses TRBV11-2 with TRBJ2-1; 7 bases fit TRBD1. J gave up 7 bases and V 6 bases, and 9 bases lay outside the gene matches. The germline gives CDR1 SGHAT, CDR2 FQNNGV. The CDR3 contains 14 residues. Here the CDR3 DNA reads TGTGCCAGCAGTTCAACAGGGGTCTGGAATGAGCAGTTCTTC. It translates to CASSSTGVWNEQFF.

This chain links TRBV7-9 with TRBJ2-7; D not resolved. Germline CDR1 reads SEHNR; CDR2 reads FQNEAQ (reference sequence). This CDR3 spans 13 amino acids. V was cut by 3 bases and J by 5 bases, with 11 bases left in between. CDR3 region: CASSFLTENEQYF. CDR3 in DNA: TGTGCCAGCAGCTTTCTCACAGAGAACGAGCAGTACTTC.

The chain couples TRBV10-3 to TRBJ2-1; D possibly corresponds to TRBD2 (5 bases). V lost 3 bases to trimming and J lost 0 bases, with 6 bases between them. The CDR3 has 14 amino acids. The germline V gene encodes CDR1 ENHRY and CDR2 SYGVKD. The CDR3 nucleotides read TGTGCCATCAGTGATGGGAGCTCCTACAATGAGCAGTTCTTC. It encodes CAISDGSSYNEQFF.

The chain employs TRBV2 and TRBJ1-5; unclear D gene. Germline lookup yields CDR1 SNHLY and CDR2 FYNNEI. V dropped 3 bases and J dropped 2 bases, with 8 bases sitting between them. This CDR3 is built from 14 residues. The chain's CDR3 is CASSESVGNQPQHF. CDR3 nucleotides: TGTGCCAGCAGTGAGTCCGTGGGCAATCAGCCCCAGCATTTT. The full variable domain, rest sourced from reference TRBV2 and TRBJ1-5, is EPEVTQTPSHQVTQMGQEVILRCVPISNHLYFYWYRQILGQKVEFLVSFYNNEISEKSEIFDDQFSVERPDGSNFTLKIRSTKLEDSAMYFCASSESVGNQPQHFGDGTRLSIL.

The chain links TRBV6-5 to TRBJ1-2, with a weak D call TRBD1 (6 bases). Germline V gene data show CDR1 as MNHEY and CDR2 as SVGAGI. The CDR3 totals 14 residues. Trimming shortened V by 0 bases and J by 9 bases, and 14 bases separated the two germline ends. The CDR3: CASSYSTGTMSYTF. CDR3 nucleotide sequence: TGTGCCAGCAGTTACTCGACCGGGACAATGAGCTACACCTTC.

The chain recombines TRBV4-2 with TRBJ2-1; 7 nucleotides agree with TRBD1. The junction had 6 bases not matched to a gene; V was cut back by 0 bases and J by 7 bases. The CDR3 runs to 15 residues. From germline, CDR1 is LGHNA and CDR2 YNFKEQ. The CDR3 DNA follows: TGTGCCAGCAGCCAAGACAGGGGGTTGGGGAATGAGCAGTTCTTC. Amino acids: CASSQDRGLGNEQFF.

The V and J genes are TRBV6-5 and TRBJ1-2, with 9 positions matching TRBD1. Germline V gene lookup returns CDR1 MNHEY and CDR2 SVGAGI. There are 12 residues in the CDR3. Trimming cost V 6 bases and J 11 bases; bases outside gene matches: 7. For the CDR3, the DNA is TGTGCCAGCAGCCCGGGACAGGGAAGGTACACCTTC. Amino acid sequence: CASSPGQGRYTF.

The chain joins TRBV11-2 to TRBJ2-7; 9 bases map to TRBD1. The germline gives CDR1 SGHAT, CDR2 FQNNGV. CDR3 length: 15 amino acids. The trim removed 0 bases at V and 7 bases at J, leaving 7 bases unmatched. The CDR3 DNA reads TGTGCCAGCAGCTTAGAAGACAGGGGGTATTCTGAGCAGTACTTC. Translation gives CASSLEDRGYSEQYF.

V usage is TRBV14 and J usage is TRBJ1-4; D possibly corresponds to TRBD1 (6 bases). The CDR3 length is 17 residues. The germline V and J ends were trimmed by 0 bases and 0 bases, with 11 bases remaining between them. Germline V lookup: CDR1 SGHDN, CDR2 FVKESK. Here the CDR3 DNA reads TGTGCCAGCAGCCAAGATGTGAAGGGGGCAACTAATGAAAAACTGTTTTTT. It translates to CASSQDVKGATNEKLFF.

This chain links TRBV5-6 with TRBJ2-7, with TRBD1 as a possible D gene (5 bases). The ends were cut back, 4 bases at V and 6 bases at J, with 20 bases in the middle. The germline V gene encodes CDR1 SGHDT and CDR2 YYEEEE. The CDR3 length is 15 residues. The CDR3 sequence is CASSPKGHWVSEQYF. The CDR3 coding sequence is TGTGCCAGCAGCCCGAAAGGACACTGGGTTTCCGAGCAGTACTTC.

This sequence joins TRBV29-1 and TRBJ2-1; 11 bases fit TRBD1. CDR1 and CDR2 (germline): SQVTM, ANQGSEA. The CDR3 spans 17 residues. V lost 4 bases and J lost 9; bases outside the gene matches: 17. In nucleotides, the CDR3 is TGCAGCGTTGCCCCCTATGCGGACAGGGGGCAACGGGGTGAGCAGTTCTTC. It codes for CSVAPYADRGQRGEQFF.

The rearrangement uses TRBV7-2 and TRBJ1-4, with 7 bases that match TRBD1. CDR1 and CDR2 (germline): SGHTA, FQGNSA. CDR3 size: 15 residues. V lost 5 bases to trimming and J lost 5 bases; unmatched junction nucleotides: 8. CDR3 nucleotide sequence: TGTGCCAGCAGCCTCAGACGGACAGGCAATGAAAAACTGTTTTTT. It specifies CASSLRRTGNEKLFF.

V usage is TRBV19 and J usage is TRBJ1-2, with D perhaps TRBD1 (6 bases). Germline V lookup: CDR1 LNHDA, CDR2 SQIVND (reference sequence). V was trimmed by 4 bases and J by 5 bases, leaving 11 bases between them. CDR3 length equals 13 residues. The DNA for the CDR3 is TGTGCCAGTAGTAAAACTACAGGGTATGGCTACACCTTC. Protein sequence: CASSKTTGYGYTF. Full variable domain (remainder filled in from reference TRBV19 and TRBJ1-2): DGGITQSPKYLFRKEGQNVTLSCEQNLNHDAMYWYRQDPGQGLRLIYYSQIVNDFQKGDIAEGYSVSREKKESFPLTVTSAQKNPTAFYLCASSKTTGYGYTFGSGTRLTVV.

This clone has more than one count but fewer than ten. The chain combines TRBV7-8 with TRBJ1-4; no definite D call. V dropped 0 bases and J dropped 8 bases, with 13 bases sitting between them. Germline assignment: CDR1 SGHVS and CDR2 FQNEAQ. The CDR3 extends over 15 amino acids. CDR3 residues: CASSLAAGRGEKLFF. The CDR3 coding sequence is TGTGCCAGCAGCTTAGCGGCCGGGAGAGGGGAAAAACTGTTTTTT.